This is a list of T cell receptor beta chains from one sample in a study of T-cell memory formation after mild COVID-19. TCRdb independently ran MiXCR on the 5' RACE reads; one entry per CDR3 protein. The data contain roughly 160,000 distinct CDR3 sequences, around a tenth of them singletons. Sequencing was carried out using PBMCs or a T cell subset sorted from them (not recorded which). Source of these receptors: a man aged 18 to 29 who had mild COVID-19 (a few samples of this study predate the infection). Cell type and time point are not known. Each CDR3 is given with its conserved first and last residue. A D gene is named only where the DNA matches it firmly. Clone size is given for some rows only: seen once, a few or many times, or a class if the clone is expanded.

j_call: TRBJ1-6; clone_size: many; d_call: -; v_call: TRBV6-6; cdr3_nt: TGTGCCAGCATAGGAACTACAGGGAATTCACCCCTCCACTTT; cdr3_aa: CASIGTTGNSPLHF
j_call: TRBJ1-1; clone_size: many; d_call: -; v_call: TRBV11-2; cdr3_nt: TGTGCCAGCAGCGCACGTCCGGGCACTGAAGCTTTCTTT; cdr3_aa: CASSARPGTEAFF
j_call: TRBJ2-2; clone_size: many; d_call: TRBD2; v_call: TRBV14; cdr3_nt: TGTGCCAGCAGCCCAATAGCGGGGAGCTACACCGGGGAGCTGTTTTTT; cdr3_aa: CASSPIAGSYTGELFF
j_call: TRBJ1-2; clone_size: few; d_call: TRBD1; v_call: TRBV6-2/TRBV6-3; cdr3_nt: TGTGCCAGCAAAGACAGGGGGATGACAAACACCTATGGCTACACCTTC; cdr3_aa: CASKDRGMTNTYGYTF
j_call: TRBJ2-2; clone_size: many; d_call: -; v_call: TRBV6-5; cdr3_nt: TGTGCCAGCAGTAACACCTATGACCCGAACACCGGGGAGCTGTTTTTT; cdr3_aa: CASSNTYDPNTGELFF
j_call: TRBJ2-3; clone_size: -; d_call: -; v_call: TRBV24-1; cdr3_nt: TGTGCCACCAGTGATTCTGGGCCCACAGATACGCAGTATTTT; cdr3_aa: CATSDSGPTDTQYF
j_call: TRBJ1-1; clone_size: few; d_call: -; v_call: TRBV11-2; cdr3_nt: TGTGCCAGCAGCCCGAACGGGGGAGGGACTGAAGCTTTCTTT; cdr3_aa: CASSPNGGGTEAFF
j_call: TRBJ2-5; clone_size: many; d_call: -; v_call: TRBV13; cdr3_nt: TGTGCCAGCAGCTACTTGGGGACCCAGTACTTC; cdr3_aa: CASSYLGTQYF
j_call: TRBJ2-3; clone_size: many; d_call: -; v_call: TRBV7-9; cdr3_nt: TGTGCCAGCAGCCTAACATCCGGGGCCACAGATACGCAGTATTTT; cdr3_aa: CASSLTSGATDTQYF
j_call: TRBJ1-1; clone_size: few; d_call: -; v_call: TRBV5-1; cdr3_nt: TGCGCCAGCAGCTTGTGGGACACCAACACTGAAGCTTTCTTT; cdr3_aa: CASSLWDTNTEAFF